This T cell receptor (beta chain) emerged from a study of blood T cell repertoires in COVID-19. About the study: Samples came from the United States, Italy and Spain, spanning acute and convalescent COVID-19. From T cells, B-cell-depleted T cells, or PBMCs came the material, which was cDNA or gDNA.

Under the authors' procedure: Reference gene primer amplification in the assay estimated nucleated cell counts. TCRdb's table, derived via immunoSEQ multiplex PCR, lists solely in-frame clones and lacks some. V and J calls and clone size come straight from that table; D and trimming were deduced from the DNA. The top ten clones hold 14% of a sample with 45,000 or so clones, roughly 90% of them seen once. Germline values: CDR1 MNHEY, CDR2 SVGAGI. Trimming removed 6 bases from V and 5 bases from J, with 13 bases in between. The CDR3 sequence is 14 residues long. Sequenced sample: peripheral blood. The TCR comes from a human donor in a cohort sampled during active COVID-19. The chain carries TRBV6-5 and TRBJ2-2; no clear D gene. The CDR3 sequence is CASRRNLSTGELFF. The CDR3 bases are TGTGCCAGCAGGAGGAATTTGTCGACCGGGGAGCTGTTTTTT.